This is a list of T cell receptor beta chains from one sample in a study of T-cell reconstitution after alpha-beta-depleted transplantation in children. TCRdb passed the PCR reads through MiXCR, listing each CDR3 protein once. The data show approximately 350,000 distinct CDR3 sequences, approximately 10% seen once. The sequencing here drew on PBMCs from the stem cell graft donor, taken from the stem cell graft. Receptors originate from a human donor who donated a stem cell graft to a child with acute lymphoblastic leukemia. Each CDR3 is given with its conserved first and last residue. D genes are given only for firm matches.

d_call: TRBD1
cdr3_length: 13
v_call: TRBV29-1
j_call: TRBJ2-5
cdr3_aa: CSVTGVVEETQYF

d_call: .
cdr3_length: 14
v_call: TRBV19
j_call: TRBJ2-1
cdr3_aa: CASTTRWPNNEQFF

d_call: .
cdr3_length: 14
v_call: TRBV12-3/TRBV12-4
j_call: TRBJ1-1
cdr3_aa: CASSLRVGLTEAFF

d_call: TRBD1
cdr3_length: 16
v_call: TRBV7-2
j_call: TRBJ2-5
cdr3_aa: CASSLGRTGGQETQYF

d_call: TRBD2
cdr3_length: 17
v_call: TRBV29-1
j_call: TRBJ2-1
cdr3_aa: CSVIGHGTSYRRGEQFF

d_call: .
cdr3_length: 15
v_call: TRBV3-1
j_call: TRBJ2-7
cdr3_aa: CASCSDPPGGYEQYF

d_call: .
cdr3_length: 12
v_call: TRBV20-1
j_call: TRBJ1-2
cdr3_aa: CSANPLGYGYTF

d_call: .
cdr3_length: 12
v_call: TRBV6-2/TRBV6-3
j_call: TRBJ1-6
cdr3_aa: CASTFWGSPLHF

d_call: .
cdr3_length: 19
v_call: TRBV4-3
j_call: TRBJ2-1
cdr3_aa: CASSQEFGPLSGAYNEQFF

d_call: .
cdr3_length: 16
v_call: TRBV20-1
j_call: TRBJ2-5
cdr3_aa: CSASPGSSNLQETQYF

d_call: TRBD2
cdr3_length: 14
v_call: TRBV20-1
j_call: TRBJ2-1
cdr3_aa: CSASTLAVFGEQFF

d_call: TRBD1
cdr3_length: 15
v_call: TRBV20-1
j_call: TRBJ1-4
cdr3_aa: CSARGHRGVNEKLFF

d_call: TRBD1
cdr3_length: 16
v_call: TRBV11-2
j_call: TRBJ1-2
cdr3_aa: CASSLDPDRGDYGYTF

d_call: TRBD1
cdr3_length: 15
v_call: TRBV7-9
j_call: TRBJ1-6
cdr3_aa: CASSVGQGYNSPLHF

d_call: .
cdr3_length: 14
v_call: TRBV5-1
j_call: TRBJ2-5
cdr3_aa: CASSLIGAVETQYF

d_call: TRBD1
cdr3_length: 15
v_call: TRBV27
j_call: TRBJ2-1
cdr3_aa: CASSETGPAGNEQFF

d_call: TRBD1
cdr3_length: 15
v_call: TRBV5-1
j_call: TRBJ1-2
cdr3_aa: CASSFNRGTNYGYTF

d_call: TRBD1
cdr3_length: 16
v_call: TRBV9
j_call: TRBJ2-1
cdr3_aa: CASSFGPGQGLNEQFF

d_call: .
cdr3_length: 15
v_call: TRBV20-1
j_call: TRBJ2-5
cdr3_aa: CSANGWGHGRETQYF

d_call: TRBD2
cdr3_length: 13
v_call: TRBV4-1
j_call: TRBJ2-7
cdr3_aa: CASSQPSGAEQYF

d_call: TRBD1
cdr3_length: 15
v_call: TRBV9
j_call: TRBJ2-1
cdr3_aa: CASSFQDRAYNEQFF

d_call: TRBD2
cdr3_length: 14
v_call: TRBV25-1
j_call: TRBJ2-1
cdr3_aa: CASSDAGTSGEQFF

d_call: TRBD2
cdr3_length: 14
v_call: TRBV7-6
j_call: TRBJ2-5
cdr3_aa: CASTRLAGGETQYF

d_call: .
cdr3_length: 13
v_call: TRBV7-2
j_call: TRBJ2-1
cdr3_aa: CASSSIGYNEQFF

d_call: TRBD1
cdr3_length: 13
v_call: TRBV5-5
j_call: TRBJ2-7
cdr3_aa: CASSWDRVGEQYF

d_call: .
cdr3_length: 13
v_call: TRBV12-3/TRBV12-4
j_call: TRBJ2-7
cdr3_aa: CASKMDRSYEQYF

d_call: .
cdr3_length: 15
v_call: TRBV15
j_call: TRBJ2-1
cdr3_aa: CATSRGRDPIIEQFF

d_call: TRBD1
cdr3_length: 13
v_call: TRBV29-1
j_call: TRBJ1-3
cdr3_aa: CSVGQGNGNTIYF

d_call: .
cdr3_length: 13
v_call: TRBV3-1
j_call: TRBJ2-5
cdr3_aa: CASSQGSTETQYF

d_call: .
cdr3_length: 14
v_call: TRBV5-1
j_call: TRBJ2-5
cdr3_aa: CASRPGAAPETQYF

d_call: .
cdr3_length: 15
v_call: TRBV5-1
j_call: TRBJ2-1
cdr3_aa: CASSPGDGSYNEQFF

d_call: .
cdr3_length: 12
v_call: TRBV5-1
j_call: TRBJ2-3
cdr3_aa: CASSPGLYTQYF

d_call: .
cdr3_length: 15
v_call: TRBV9
j_call: TRBJ2-5
cdr3_aa: CASSSPSTGQETQYF

d_call: .
cdr3_length: 14
v_call: TRBV12-3/TRBV12-4
j_call: TRBJ2-1
cdr3_aa: CASSFGGAGNEQFF

d_call: .
cdr3_length: 15
v_call: TRBV12-3/TRBV12-4
j_call: TRBJ2-2
cdr3_aa: CASLRGGGSTGELFF

d_call: TRBD2
cdr3_length: 16
v_call: TRBV29-1
j_call: TRBJ2-1
cdr3_aa: CSVEDYTSGMGFEQFF

d_call: .
cdr3_length: 13
v_call: TRBV12-3/TRBV12-4
j_call: TRBJ2-1
cdr3_aa: CASSLVAYNEQFF

d_call: .
cdr3_length: 15
v_call: TRBV20-1
j_call: TRBJ1-5
cdr3_aa: CSARWGETSNQPQHF

d_call: TRBD2
cdr3_length: 15
v_call: TRBV10-3
j_call: TRBJ2-2
cdr3_aa: CATKNSGSSTGELFF

d_call: TRBD2
cdr3_length: 16
v_call: TRBV20-1
j_call: TRBJ2-1
cdr3_aa: CSARVPGTSGLGEQFF

d_call: TRBD2
cdr3_length: 19
v_call: TRBV5-1
j_call: TRBJ2-3
cdr3_aa: CASSLDGTSGRKFADTQYF

d_call: .
cdr3_length: 17
v_call: TRBV4-1
j_call: TRBJ2-1
cdr3_aa: CASSQDGARDTQNEQFF

d_call: TRBD2
cdr3_length: 14
v_call: TRBV12-3/TRBV12-4
j_call: TRBJ2-7
cdr3_aa: CASNPSGNSYEQYF

d_call: .
cdr3_length: 13
v_call: TRBV20-1
j_call: TRBJ2-3
cdr3_aa: CSAAWEYTDTQYF

d_call: TRBD2
cdr3_length: 14
v_call: TRBV3-1
j_call: TRBJ2-3
cdr3_aa: CASSQVLAGHTQYF

d_call: TRBD2
cdr3_length: 17
v_call: TRBV4-1
j_call: TRBJ2-3
cdr3_aa: CASSQVLAGGRGDTQYF

d_call: .
cdr3_length: 15
v_call: TRBV7-9
j_call: TRBJ2-7
cdr3_aa: CASSPGQGRMDEQYF

d_call: .
cdr3_length: 13
v_call: TRBV5-1
j_call: TRBJ2-1
cdr3_aa: CASSLGRGYEQFF

d_call: .
cdr3_length: 14
v_call: TRBV4-3
j_call: TRBJ2-1
cdr3_aa: CASSHPGLLSEQFF

d_call: .
cdr3_length: 13
v_call: TRBV28
j_call: TRBJ2-1
cdr3_aa: CASRSDYYNEQFF

d_call: TRBD2
cdr3_length: 15
v_call: TRBV25-1
j_call: TRBJ2-3
cdr3_aa: CAASQSGSGTDTQYF

d_call: .
cdr3_length: 13
v_call: TRBV15
j_call: TRBJ1-5
cdr3_aa: CATSSLPGQPQHF

d_call: .
cdr3_length: 16
v_call: TRBV4-1
j_call: TRBJ2-3
cdr3_aa: CASSQGRPSSTDTQYF